This passage covers 10 T cell receptor beta chains from one sample sequenced in a study of T cell repertoires in cytomegalovirus infection. These receptors' targets are unknown. TCRdb passed the reads through MiXCR, listing each CDR3 protein once. The table lists 300,000 to 400,000 distinct CDR3 sequences, around 25% of them singletons. Specimen: cultured PBMCs, collected from culture after CMV antigen stimulation. These receptors were taken from a human donor in good health (CMV status not recorded). Some clones in this sample may be carry-over from other donors' samples.

V gene TRBV5-1 combines with J gene TRBJ2-5; no clear D gene. Germline V CDR1 and CDR2: SGHRS, YFSETQ. This CDR3 is built from 14 residues. Trimming removed 0 bases at V and 1 base at J, with 7 bases between. CDR3 region: CASSLDSFQETQYF. The CDR3 coding sequence is TGCGCCAGCAGCTTGGACAGTTTCCAAGAGACCCAGTACTTC.

There are many counts of this clonotype. The chain joins TRBV7-2 to TRBJ1-5; possible D gene TRBD1, 5 bases. Germline CDR1 SGHTA, CDR2 FQGNSA. V lost 3 bases to trimming and J lost 3 bases, with 12 bases between them. CDR3 length equals 15 residues. The CDR3 sequence is CASSFDSSYNQPQHF. CDR3 DNA sequence: TGTGCCAGCAGCTTCGACAGCAGCTACAATCAGCCCCAGCATTTT.

With regard to this clonotype: A much larger clone lies one base from this, so it may be a read error. The chain recombines TRBV6-2 or TRBV6-3 with TRBJ1-5; no firm D call. This CDR3 contains 14 residues. Germline V gives CDR1 MNHEY, CDR2 SVGEGT. The CDR3 reads CANSYSNANQPQHF. Here the CDR3 DNA reads TGTGCCAACAGTTACTCGAATGCGAATCAGCCCCAGCATTTT.

The chain combines TRBV19 with TRBJ1-5; TRBD1 aligns across 9 bases. The CDR3 is 17 amino acids. Germline V gene sequence: CDR1 LNHDA, CDR2 SQIVND (reference sequence). V shed 7 bases, J shed 0 bases, and the junction held 10 bases outside the gene matches. Here the CDR3 reads CASITTGGRGSNQPQHF. The CDR3 DNA reads TGTGCCAGTATAACGACAGGGGGGAGAGGTAGCAATCAGCCCCAGCATTTT.

This clonotype appeared many times. This sequence joins TRBV6-2 or TRBV6-3 and TRBJ2-5; possible D gene TRBD2, 6 bases. V lost 0 bases and J 5 bases, leaving 13 bases between the germline ends. This CDR3 has 15 amino acids. Germline V gene data show CDR1 as MNHEY and CDR2 as SVGEGT. CDR3 sequence reads: CASSYSRGGTETQYF. DNA of the CDR3: TGTGCCAGCAGTTACTCGAGAGGCGGGACGGAGACCCAGTACTTC.

The chain combines TRBV19 with TRBJ1-2, with D tentatively TRBD1 (5 bases). V lost 1 base and J 2 bases, leaving 17 bases between the germline ends. Germline CDR1 reads LNHDA; CDR2 reads SQIVND (reference sequence). The CDR3 spans 17 residues. The CDR3 bases are TGTGCCAGTAGTATAGTCTTTCCCCCGGCAGGGAACTATGGCTACACCTTC. Protein product: CASSIVFPPAGNYGYTF.

This clonotype was counted only a few times. The V and J genes are TRBV3-1 and TRBJ1-2; D gene unclear. There are 16 residues in the CDR3. The germline V gene has CDR1 LGHDT and CDR2 YNNKEL (reference sequence). Deletions cut 4 bases from V and 4 bases from J, with 19 bases between. The CDR3 is CASSPLGSFAGYGYTF. The DNA for the CDR3 is TGTGCCAGCAGCCCCCTAGGATCCTTCGCGGGCTATGGCTACACCTTC. Supplemented by reference TRBV3-1 and TRBJ1-2, the full variable domain reads DTAVSQTPKYLVTQMGNDKSIKCEQNLGHDTMYWYKQDSKKFLKIMFSYNNKELIINETVPNRFSPKSPDKAHLNLHINSLELGDSAVYFCASSPLGSFAGYGYTFGSGTRLTVV.

This clonotype was picked up many times. The chain joins TRBV7-2 to TRBJ2-4; maybe TRBD2 (6 bases). This CDR3 spans 13 amino acids. CDR1 and CDR2 (germline): SGHTA, FQGNSA. The ends were cut back, 5 bases at V and 10 bases at J, with 15 bases in the middle. DNA for the CDR3: TGTGCCAGCAGCCCCGGGGGACGGTATATTCAGTACTTC. This gives the protein CASSPGGRYIQYF.

V is TRBV5-6 and J is TRBJ2-3, with 10 bases matching TRBD2. The V and J ends lost 1 base and 5 bases, in that order; junction bases with no gene match: 7. Per germline, CDR1 SGHDT and CDR2 YYEEEE. The CDR3 runs 16 residues. CDR3 sequence (DNA): TGTGCCAGCAGCTTGTCCAGCGGGAGGGTAGGAGATACGCAGTATTTT. It encodes CASSLSSGRVGDTQYF. Filled out from reference TRBV5-6 and TRBJ2-3, the complete variable domain reads DAGVTQSPTHLIKTRGQQVTLRCSPKSGHDTVSWYQQALGQGPQFIFQYYEEEERQRGNFPDRFSGHQFPNYSSELNVNALLLGDSALYLCASSLSSGRVGDTQYFGPGTRLTVL.

On this clonotype: A much larger clone differs from this one at a single base, so this may be a read error. This chain uses TRBV7-2 with TRBJ2-5; tentative D call: TRBD1 (6 bases). Germline assignment: CDR1 SGHTA and CDR2 FQGNSA. This CDR3 region has 13 residues. For the CDR3, the DNA is TGTGTCAGCAGCCTGTACAGGGAAGAGACCCAGTACTTC. Amino acid sequence: CVSSLYREETQYF. Full variable domain (remainder filled in from reference TRBV7-2 and TRBJ2-5): GAGVSQSPSNKVTEKGKDVELRCDPISGHTALYWYRQSLGQGLEFLIYFQGNSAPDKSGLPSDRFSAERTGGSVSTLTIQRTQQEDSAVYLCVSSLYREETQYFGPGTRLLVL.